This T cell receptor beta chain was observed in a study of Graves' ophthalmopathy and Graves' hyperthyroidism. This CDR3 is 16 amino acids long. CDR1 and CDR2 (germline): SGHDT, YYEEEE. Germline trimming cut 6 bases from V and 4 bases from J; bases unmatched to any gene: 15. TCR beta CDR3 regions were amplified from RNA transcripts. The workflow started with a first-round RT-PCR run with HTBI primers and then moved on to a second-round multiplex PCR. MiXCR, applied by TCRdb to the multiplex PCR reads, yields one record per CDR3 protein. The sample lists 900,000 to 1,200,000 distinct CDR3 sequences; 35% to 45% were seen once.

The gene calls are TRBV5-6 and TRBJ1-1, with TRBD1 matching 7 bases. This clonotype was sampled from an adult man with Graves' hyperthyroidism. Material: peripheral blood or thyroid tissue (not recorded which). The CDR3 spells CASTPPSGTASTEAFF. In DNA form, the CDR3 reads TGTGCCAGCACCCCTCCGTCCGGGACAGCCTCCACTGAAGCTTTCTTT. The variable domain in full, completed from reference TRBV5-6 and TRBJ1-1, reads DAGVTQSPTHLIKTRGQQVTLRCSPKSGHDTVSWYQQALGQGPQFIFQYYEEEERQRGNFPDRFSGHQFPNYSSELNVNALLLGDSALYLCASTPPSGTASTEAFFGQGTRLTVV.